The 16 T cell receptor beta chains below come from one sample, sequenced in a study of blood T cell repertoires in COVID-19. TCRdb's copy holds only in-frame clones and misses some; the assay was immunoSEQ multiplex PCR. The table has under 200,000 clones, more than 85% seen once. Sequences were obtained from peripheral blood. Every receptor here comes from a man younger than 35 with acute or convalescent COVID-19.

The CDR3 bases are TGTGCCAGCAGTTTGGCCGGGGGCACTGAAGCTTTCTTT. It specifies CASSLAGGTEAFF. V is TRBV27 and J is TRBJ1-1; perhaps TRBD1 as D (5 bases). Germline V gene data show CDR1 as MNHEY and CDR2 as SMNVEV (reference sequence). Trimming left V 3 bases short and J 4 bases short, with 9 bases between. This CDR3 region has 13 residues.

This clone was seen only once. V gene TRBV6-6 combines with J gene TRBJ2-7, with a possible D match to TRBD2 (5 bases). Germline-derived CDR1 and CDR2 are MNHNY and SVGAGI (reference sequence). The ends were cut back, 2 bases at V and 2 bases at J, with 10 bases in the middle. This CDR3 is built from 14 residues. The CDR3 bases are TGTGCCAGCAGTTACGGGGAGCTTGCCTACGAGCAGTACTTC. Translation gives CASSYGELAYEQYF.

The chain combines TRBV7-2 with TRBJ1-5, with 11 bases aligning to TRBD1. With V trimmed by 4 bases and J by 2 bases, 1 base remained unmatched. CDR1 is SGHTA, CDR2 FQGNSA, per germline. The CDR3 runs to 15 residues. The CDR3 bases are TGTGCCAGCAGCTGGACAGGGGGCCGCAATCAGCCCCAGCATTTT. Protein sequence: CASSWTGGRNQPQHF.

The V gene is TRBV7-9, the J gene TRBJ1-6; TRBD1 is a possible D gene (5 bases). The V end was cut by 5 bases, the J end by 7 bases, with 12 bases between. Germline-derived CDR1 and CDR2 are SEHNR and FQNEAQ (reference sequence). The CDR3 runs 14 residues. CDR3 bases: TGTGCCAGCAGCCGAGACAGTAACAATTCACCCCTCCACTTT. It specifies CASSRDSNNSPLHF.

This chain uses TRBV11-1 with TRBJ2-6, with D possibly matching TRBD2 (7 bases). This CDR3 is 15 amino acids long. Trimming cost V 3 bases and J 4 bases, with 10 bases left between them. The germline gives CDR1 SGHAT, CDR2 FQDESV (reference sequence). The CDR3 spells CASSFGGGGANVLTF. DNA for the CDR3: TGTGCCAGCAGCTTCGGCGGGGGCGGGGCCAACGTCCTGACTTTC.

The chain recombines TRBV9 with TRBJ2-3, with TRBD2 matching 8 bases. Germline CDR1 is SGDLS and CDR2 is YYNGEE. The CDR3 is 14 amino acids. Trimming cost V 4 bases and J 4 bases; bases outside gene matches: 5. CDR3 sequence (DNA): TGTGCCAGCAGCTCAGGACTAGCCCCAGATACGCAGTATTTT. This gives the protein CASSSGLAPDTQYF.

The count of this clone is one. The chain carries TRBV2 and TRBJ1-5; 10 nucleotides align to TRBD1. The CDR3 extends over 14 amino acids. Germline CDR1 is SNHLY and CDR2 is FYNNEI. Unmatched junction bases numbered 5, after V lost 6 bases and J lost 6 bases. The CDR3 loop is CASRETGGFQPQHF. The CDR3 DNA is TGTGCCAGCAGAGAGACAGGGGGCTTTCAGCCCCAGCATTTT.

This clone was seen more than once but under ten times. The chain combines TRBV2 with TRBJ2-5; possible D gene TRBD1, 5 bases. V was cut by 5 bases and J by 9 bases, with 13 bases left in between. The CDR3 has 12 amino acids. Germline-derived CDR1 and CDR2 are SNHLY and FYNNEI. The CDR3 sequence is CASSKDTGSQYF. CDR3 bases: TGTGCCAGCAGTAAGGACACCGGTTCCCAGTACTTC.

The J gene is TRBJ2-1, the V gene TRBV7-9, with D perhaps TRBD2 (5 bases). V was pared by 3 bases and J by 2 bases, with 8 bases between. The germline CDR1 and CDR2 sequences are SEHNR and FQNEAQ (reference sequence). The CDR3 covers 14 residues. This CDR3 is CASSFREPYNEQFF. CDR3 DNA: TGTGCCAGCAGCTTCCGGGAACCCTACAATGAGCAGTTCTTC.

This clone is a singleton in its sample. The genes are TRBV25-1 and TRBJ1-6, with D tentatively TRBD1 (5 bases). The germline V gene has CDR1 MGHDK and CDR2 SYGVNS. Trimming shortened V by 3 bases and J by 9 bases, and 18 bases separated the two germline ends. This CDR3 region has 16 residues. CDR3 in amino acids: CASSEAQGGNFSPLHF. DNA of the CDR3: TGTGCCAGCAGTGAGGCGCAGGGAGGAAACTTTTCACCCCTCCACTTT.

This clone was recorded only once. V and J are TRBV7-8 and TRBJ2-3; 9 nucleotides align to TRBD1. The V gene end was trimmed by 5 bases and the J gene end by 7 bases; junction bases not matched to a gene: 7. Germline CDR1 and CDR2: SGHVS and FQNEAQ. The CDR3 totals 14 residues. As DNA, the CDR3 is TGTGCCAGCAGCCCGCGGGACAGGGTTAATACGCAGTATTTT. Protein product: CASSPRDRVNTQYF. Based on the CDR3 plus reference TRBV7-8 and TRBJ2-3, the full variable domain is GAGVSQSPRYKVAKRGQDVALRCDPISGHVSLFWYQQALGQGPEFLTYFQNEAQLDKSGLPSDRFFAERPEGSVSTLKIQRTQQEDSAVYLCASSPRDRVNTQYFGPGTRLTVL.

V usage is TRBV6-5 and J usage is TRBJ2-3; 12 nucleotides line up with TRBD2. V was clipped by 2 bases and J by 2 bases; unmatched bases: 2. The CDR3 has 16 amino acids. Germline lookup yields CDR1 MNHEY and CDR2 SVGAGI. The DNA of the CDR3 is TGTGCCAGCAGTTACCTAGCGGGGGGGGTCACAGATACGCAGTATTTT. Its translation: CASSYLAGGVTDTQYF.

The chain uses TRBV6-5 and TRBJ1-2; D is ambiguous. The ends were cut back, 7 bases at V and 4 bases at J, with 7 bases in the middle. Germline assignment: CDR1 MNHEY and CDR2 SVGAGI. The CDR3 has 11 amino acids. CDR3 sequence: CASNSGYGYTF. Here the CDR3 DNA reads TGTGCCAGCAACTCAGGCTATGGCTACACCTTC.

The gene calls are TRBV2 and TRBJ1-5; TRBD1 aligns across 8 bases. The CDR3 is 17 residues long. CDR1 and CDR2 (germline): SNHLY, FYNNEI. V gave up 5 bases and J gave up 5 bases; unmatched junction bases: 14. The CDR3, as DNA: TGTGCCAGCAGTTCGCCCGGACAGGGTTTTGTCGATCAGCCCCAGCATTTT. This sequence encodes CASSSPGQGFVDQPQHF. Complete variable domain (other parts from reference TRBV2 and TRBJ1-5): EPEVTQTPSHQVTQMGQEVILRCVPISNHLYFYWYRQILGQKVEFLVSFYNNEISEKSEIFDDQFSVERPDGSNFTLKIRSTKLEDSAMYFCASSSPGQGFVDQPQHFGDGTRLSIL.

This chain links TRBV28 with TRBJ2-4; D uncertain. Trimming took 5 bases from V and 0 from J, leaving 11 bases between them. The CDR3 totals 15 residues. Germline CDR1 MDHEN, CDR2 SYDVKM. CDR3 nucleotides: TGTGCCAGCAGTCGTCAGATTCTAGCCAAAAACATTCAGTACTTC. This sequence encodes CASSRQILAKNIQYF. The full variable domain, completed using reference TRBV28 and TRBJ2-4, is DVKVTQSSRYLVKRTGEKVFLECVQDMDHENMFWYRQDPGLGLRLIYFSYDVKMKEKGDIPEGYSVSREKKERFSLILESASTNQTSMYLCASSRQILAKNIQYFGAGTRLSVL.

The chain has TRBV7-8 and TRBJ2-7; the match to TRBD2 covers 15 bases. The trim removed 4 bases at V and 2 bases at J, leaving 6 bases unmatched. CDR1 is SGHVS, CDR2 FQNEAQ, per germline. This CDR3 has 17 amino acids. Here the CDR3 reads CASSSGLAGGLTYEQYV. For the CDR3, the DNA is TGTGCCAGCAGCTCTGGACTAGCGGGGGGGTTGACCTACGAGCAGTACGTC.